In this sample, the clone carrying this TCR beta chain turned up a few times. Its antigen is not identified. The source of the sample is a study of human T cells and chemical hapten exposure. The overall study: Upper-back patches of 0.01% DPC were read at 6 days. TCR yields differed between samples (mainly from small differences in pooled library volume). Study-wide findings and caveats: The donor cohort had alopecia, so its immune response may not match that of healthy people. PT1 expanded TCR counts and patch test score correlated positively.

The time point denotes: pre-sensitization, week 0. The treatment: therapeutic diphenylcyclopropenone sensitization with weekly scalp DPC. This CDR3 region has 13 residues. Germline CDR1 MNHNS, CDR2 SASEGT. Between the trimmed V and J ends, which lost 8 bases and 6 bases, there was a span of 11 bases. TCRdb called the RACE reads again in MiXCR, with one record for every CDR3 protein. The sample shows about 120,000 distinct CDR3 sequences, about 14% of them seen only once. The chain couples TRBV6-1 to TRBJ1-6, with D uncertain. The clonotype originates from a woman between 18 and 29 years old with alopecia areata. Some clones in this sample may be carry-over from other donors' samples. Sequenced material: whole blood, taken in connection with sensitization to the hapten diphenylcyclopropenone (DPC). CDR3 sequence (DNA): TGTGCCAGCTGGCCCAGCGCTAATTCACCCCTCCACTTT. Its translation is CASWPSANSPLHF.